The present T cell receptor (beta chain) was sequenced within a study of OX40 agonist ivuxolimab in advanced cancers. Turning to the study itself: Patients in the trial were receiving intravenous ivuxolimab every 2 weeks, at doses of 0.01 to 10 mg/kg. General study results and limits: In the 0.1-3.0 mg/kg groups, partial responders showed among the lowest expansion. CD4+ and CD8+ T cells in blood underwent clonal expansion by week 6 at 0.1 to 3.0 mg/kg.

Germline trimming cut 0 bases from V and 0 bases from J; bases unmatched to any gene: 3. This CDR3 comprises 17 residues. CDR1 LGHNA and CDR2 YSLEER come from the germline V gene. In regard to this clone: Its matching antigen is unknown.

Only in-frame clones appear in the TCRdb table, and some are missing; sequencing was by immunoSEQ multiplex PCR. The sample has tens of thousands of clones; about 90% are singletons. The TCR comes from an adult with an advanced solid tumor such as melanoma, head and neck, liver or kidney cancer. The source material was CD4+ or CD8+ T cells sorted from blood, sampled in a trial of the OX40 agonist ivuxolimab. This sequence joins TRBV4-3 and TRBJ2-4; 9 bases fit TRBD2. Here the CDR3 DNA reads TGCGCCAGCAGCCAAGATGCGGGGGGGGGAGCCAAAAACATTCAGTACTTC. Its protein product is CASSQDAGGGAKNIQYF.